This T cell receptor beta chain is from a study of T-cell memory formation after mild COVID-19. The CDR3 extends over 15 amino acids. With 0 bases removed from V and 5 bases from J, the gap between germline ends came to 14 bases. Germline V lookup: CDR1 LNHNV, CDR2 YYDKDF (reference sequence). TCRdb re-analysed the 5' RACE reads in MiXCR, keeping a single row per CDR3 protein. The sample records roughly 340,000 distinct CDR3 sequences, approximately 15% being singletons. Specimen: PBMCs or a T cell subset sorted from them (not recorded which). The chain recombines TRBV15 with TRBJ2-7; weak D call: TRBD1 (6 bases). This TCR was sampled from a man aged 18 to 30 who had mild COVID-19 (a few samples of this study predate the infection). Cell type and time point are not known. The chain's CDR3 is CATSRDQVRGHEQYF. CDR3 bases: TGTGCCACCAGCAGAGATCAGGTCAGGGGCCACGAGCAGTACTTC.